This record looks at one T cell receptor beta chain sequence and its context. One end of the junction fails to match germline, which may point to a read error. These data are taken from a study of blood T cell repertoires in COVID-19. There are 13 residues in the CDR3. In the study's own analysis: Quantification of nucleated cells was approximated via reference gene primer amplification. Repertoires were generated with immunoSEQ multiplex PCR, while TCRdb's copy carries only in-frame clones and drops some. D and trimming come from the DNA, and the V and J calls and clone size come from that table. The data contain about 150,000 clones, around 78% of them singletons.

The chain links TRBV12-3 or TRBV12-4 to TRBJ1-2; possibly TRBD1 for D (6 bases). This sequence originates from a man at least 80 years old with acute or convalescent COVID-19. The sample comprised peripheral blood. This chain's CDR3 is CASSKGYRDTSFF. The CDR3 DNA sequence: TGTGCCAGCAGTAAAGGATACCGGGACACATCTTTCTTC.